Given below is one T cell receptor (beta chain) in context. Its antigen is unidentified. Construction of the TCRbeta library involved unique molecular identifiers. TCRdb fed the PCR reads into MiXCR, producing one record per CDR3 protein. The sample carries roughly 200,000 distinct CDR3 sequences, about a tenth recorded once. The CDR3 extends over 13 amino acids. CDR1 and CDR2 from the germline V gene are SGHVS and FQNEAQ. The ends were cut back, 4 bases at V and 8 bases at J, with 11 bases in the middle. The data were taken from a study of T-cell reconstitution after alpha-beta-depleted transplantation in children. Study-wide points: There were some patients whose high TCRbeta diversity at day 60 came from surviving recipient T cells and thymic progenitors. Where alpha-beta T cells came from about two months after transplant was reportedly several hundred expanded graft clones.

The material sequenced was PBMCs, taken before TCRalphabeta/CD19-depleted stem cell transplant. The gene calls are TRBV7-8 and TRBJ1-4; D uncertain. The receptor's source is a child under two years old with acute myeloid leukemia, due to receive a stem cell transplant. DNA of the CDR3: TGTGCCAGCAGCTGGACCTATGGGGAAAAACTGTTTTTT. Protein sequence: CASSWTYGEKLFF.